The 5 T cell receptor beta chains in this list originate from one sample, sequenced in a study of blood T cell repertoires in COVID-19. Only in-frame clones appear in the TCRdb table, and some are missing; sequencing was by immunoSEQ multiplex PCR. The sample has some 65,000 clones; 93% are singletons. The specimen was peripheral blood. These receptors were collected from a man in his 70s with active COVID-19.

CDR3 protein: CASRGRNTEAFF. In DNA form, the CDR3 reads TGTGCCAGCAGGGGGAGGAACACTGAAGCTTTCTTT. This sequence joins TRBV6-4 and TRBJ1-1, with D unclear. V was pared by 6 bases and J by 1 base, with 6 bases between. This CDR3 has 12 residues. The germline V gene encodes CDR1 MRHNA and CDR2 SNTAGT.

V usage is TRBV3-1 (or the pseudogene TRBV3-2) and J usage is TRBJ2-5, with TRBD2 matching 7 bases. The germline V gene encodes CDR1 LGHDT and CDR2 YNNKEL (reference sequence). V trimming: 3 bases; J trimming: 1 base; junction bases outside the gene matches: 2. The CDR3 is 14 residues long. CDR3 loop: CASSQWGGQETQYF. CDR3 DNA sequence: TGTGCCAGCAGCCAGTGGGGGGGCCAAGAGACCCAGTACTTC.

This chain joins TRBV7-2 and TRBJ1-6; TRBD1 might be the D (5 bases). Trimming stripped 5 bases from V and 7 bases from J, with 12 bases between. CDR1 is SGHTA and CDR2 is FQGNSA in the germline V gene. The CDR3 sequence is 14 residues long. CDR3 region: CASSQTARNSPLHF. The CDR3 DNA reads TGTGCCAGCAGCCAGACAGCGAGGAATTCACCCCTCCACTTT.

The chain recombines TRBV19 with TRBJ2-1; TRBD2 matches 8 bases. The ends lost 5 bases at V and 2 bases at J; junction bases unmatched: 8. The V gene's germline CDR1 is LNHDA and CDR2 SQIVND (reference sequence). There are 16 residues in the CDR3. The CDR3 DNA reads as TGTGCCAGTAGTGTCTTAAGCGGGGGACCCTACAATGAGCAGTTCTTC. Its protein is CASSVLSGGPYNEQFF. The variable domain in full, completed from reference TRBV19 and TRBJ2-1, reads DGGITQSPKYLFRKEGQNVTLSCEQNLNHDAMYWYRQDPGQGLRLIYYSQIVNDFQKGDIAEGYSVSREKKESFPLTVTSAQKNPTAFYLCASSVLSGGPYNEQFFGPGTRLTVL.

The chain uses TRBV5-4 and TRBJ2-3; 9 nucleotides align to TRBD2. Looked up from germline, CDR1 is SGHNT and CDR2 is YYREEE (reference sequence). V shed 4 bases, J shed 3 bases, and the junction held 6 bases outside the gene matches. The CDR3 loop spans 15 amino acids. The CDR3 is CASSQAGGGTDTQYF. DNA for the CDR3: TGTGCCAGCAGCCAAGCGGGGGGCGGGACAGATACGCAGTATTTT.